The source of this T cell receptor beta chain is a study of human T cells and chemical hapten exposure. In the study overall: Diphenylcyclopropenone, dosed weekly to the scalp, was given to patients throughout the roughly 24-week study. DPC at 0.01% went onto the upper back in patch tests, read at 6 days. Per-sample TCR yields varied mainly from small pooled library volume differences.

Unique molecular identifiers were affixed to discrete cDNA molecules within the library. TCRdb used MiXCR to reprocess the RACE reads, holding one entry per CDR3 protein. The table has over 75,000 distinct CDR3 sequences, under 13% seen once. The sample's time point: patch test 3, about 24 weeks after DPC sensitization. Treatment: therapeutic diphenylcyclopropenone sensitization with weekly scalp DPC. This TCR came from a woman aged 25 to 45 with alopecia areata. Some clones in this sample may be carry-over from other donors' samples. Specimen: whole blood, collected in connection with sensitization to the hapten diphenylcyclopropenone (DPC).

The CDR3 loop reads CSANRGRFNIQYF. The DNA for the CDR3 is TGCAGTGCAAACAGGGGAAGGTTCAACATCCAGTACTTC. V usage is TRBV20-1 and J usage is TRBJ2-5, with 7 positions matching TRBD1. Germline V gene sequence: CDR1 DFQATT, CDR2 SNEGSKA (reference sequence). V shed 6 bases, J shed 10 bases, and the junction held 14 bases outside the gene matches. The length of the CDR3 is 13 residues.